This T cell receptor (beta chain) was recovered during a study of blood T cells in healthy people across ages. This clonotype was recorded at least ten times. Primed by a sample-barcoded 5' primer and a J-beta primer mix, a second PCR proceeded for 7 to 11 cycles. Each CDR3 protein gets one entry after TCRdb re-called the 5' RACE reads with MiXCR. Among approximately 810,000 distinct CDR3 sequences listed, 25% to 35% were seen once. V was clipped by 3 bases and J by 8 bases, with 10 bases between them. CDR1 is ENHRY and CDR2 is SYGVKD in the germline V gene. CDR3 length: 13 residues. Sequenced material: blood. This TCR derives from a woman aged 80 or older in good health. The V call is TRBV10-3, the J call TRBJ1-4; D remains unclear. The DNA of the CDR3 is TGTGCCATCAGTGAATTTGGGAAAGAAAAACTGTTTTTT. Translation: CAISEFGKEKLFF.